This is a list of T cell receptor beta chains from one sample in a study of cytomegalovirus exposure and HLA in healthy donors. TCRdb keeps only in-frame clones here, not all; method: immunoSEQ multiplex PCR. The sample holds under 250,000 clones; around 77% are singletons and the top ten take 1.5% to 2%. The source material was PBMCs. The receptors stem from a man aged 25 to 40 in good health and CMV-seronegative. Each CDR3 is given with its conserved first and last residue. The order of the fields is J gene, D gene, clone size, V gene, CDR3 protein, CDR3 DNA. A D gene is named only where the DNA matches it firmly. Clone size, where shown, is once, few, many, or a class for clones that have expanded.

TRBJ2-2,NA,NA,TRBV6-5,CASRSYTGELFF,TGTGCCAGCCGGTCCTACACCGGGGAGCTGTTTTTT
TRBJ2-3,NA,once,TRBV7-6,CASSLGHEGYTDTQYF,TGTGCCAGCAGCTTAGGGCATGAGGGTTACACAGATACGCAGTATTTT
TRBJ2-7,TRBD2,few,TRBV5-1,CASSGVLAGVTYTYEQYF,TGCGCCAGCAGCGGCGTACTAGCGGGAGTTACCTACACCTACGAGCAGTACTTC
TRBJ2-7,NA,NA,TRBV28,CASSPTREQYF,TGTGCCAGCAGCCCCACTAGAGAGCAGTACTTC
TRBJ1-1,NA,NA,TRBV27,CASSPERYTEAFF,TGTGCCAGCAGCCCAGAAAGATACACTGAAGCTTTCTTT
TRBJ1-1,NA,NA,TRBV28,CASSLLSRGEAFF,TGTGCCAGCAGTTTGTTAAGTAGGGGTGAAGCTTTCTTT
TRBJ2-1,TRBD2,NA,TRBV4-1,CASSQTLAGGIYNEQFF,TGCGCCAGCAGCCAGACCCTAGCGGGAGGGATTTACAATGAGCAGTTCTTC
TRBJ2-3,TRBD2,NA,TRBV5-1,CASSSGLAGVLVTDTQYF,TGCGCCAGCAGCTCAGGACTAGCGGGAGTGCTCGTCACAGATACGCAGTATTTT
TRBJ2-2,NA,NA,TRBV11-2,CASSLERVGPGELFF,TGTGCCAGCAGCTTGGAGCGGGTAGGACCCGGGGAGCTGTTTTTT
TRBJ2-6,TRBD2,NA,TRBV5-6,CASSPGGKASGANVLTF,TGTGCCAGCAGCCCGGGGGGGAAGGCCTCTGGGGCCAACGTCCTGACTTTC
TRBJ2-7,NA,few,TRBV6-6,CATLDNGAYEQYF,TGTGCCACCTTGGACAACGGCGCCTACGAGCAGTACTTC
TRBJ2-2,NA,NA,TRBV2,CASTEKKGRGVAGELFF,TGTGCCAGCACCGAGAAAAAGGGCAGGGGAGTTGCCGGGGAGCTGTTTTTT
TRBJ2-7,TRBD2,once,TRBV6-6,CASSYGEPGLGEQYF,TGTGCCAGCAGTTATGGAGAACCGGGACTAGGCGAGCAGTACTTC
TRBJ1-5,NA,NA,TRBV10-2,CASSIVPHQPQHF,TGCGCCAGCAGTATCGTTCCCCATCAGCCCCAGCATTTT
TRBJ2-1,TRBD1,NA,TRBV27,CASSLPGQGSGEQFF,TGTGCCAGCAGTTTACCGGGACAGGGATCAGGTGAGCAGTTCTTC
TRBJ2-2,TRBD2,NA,TRBV29-1,CAGLASNTGELFF,TGCGCGGGACTAGCGTCGAACACCGGGGAGCTGTTTTTT
TRBJ2-5,TRBD1,NA,TRBV11-2,CASSIRTGQQETQYF,TGTGCCAGCAGCATTAGGACAGGGCAGCAAGAGACCCAGTACTTC
TRBJ2-7,NA,NA,TRBV6-5,CASRGTASYEQYF,TGTGCCAGCAGGGGGACTGCCTCCTACGAGCAGTACTTC
TRBJ2-1,TRBD2,NA,TRBV5-1,CASSRLDAAGGPIAYNEQFF,TGCGCCAGCAGCAGACTCGATGCAGCGGGAGGGCCGATCGCCTACAATGAGCAGTTCTTC
TRBJ2-3,TRBD2,NA,TRBV30,CAWRVAGARDTQYF,TGTGCCTGGAGGGTAGCGGGAGCTCGAGATACGCAGTATTTT
TRBJ2-1,TRBD2,NA,TRBV5-1,CASRPGQGLAGGHNEQFF,TGCGCCAGCAGGCCGGGACAGGGACTAGCGGGAGGGCACAATGAGCAGTTCTTC
TRBJ2-5,TRBD2,NA,TRBV5-1,CASSLVSSGSETQYF,TGCGCCAGCAGCTTGGTGTCTAGCGGGAGTGAGACCCAGTACTTC
TRBJ2-7,TRBD1,NA,TRBV28,CASSNLRTGDLLSYEQYF,TGTGCCAGCAGTAACTTAAGGACAGGGGATCTCCTTTCCTACGAGCAGTACTTC
TRBJ1-2,NA,NA,TRBV11-2,CASSLAGYFGGYTF,TGTGCCAGCAGCCTAGCGGGGTATTTCGGTGGCTACACCTTC
TRBJ2-7,TRBD2,NA,TRBV7-9,CASSSTMGGYEQYF,TGTGCCAGCAGCTCTACGATGGGGGGGTACGAGCAGTACTTC
TRBJ1-5,NA,once,TRBV18,CASSPQFPSAGQPQHF,TGTGCCAGCTCACCTCAGTTTCCGAGCGCGGGTCAGCCCCAGCATTTT
TRBJ2-4,NA,NA,TRBV11-3,CASSLRSANIQYF,TGTGCCAGCAGCTTAAGGAGCGCAAACATTCAGTACTTC
TRBJ2-1,TRBD2,NA,TRBV10-3,CAISTSDEQFF,TGTGCCATCAGCACTAGCGATGAGCAGTTCTTC
TRBJ2-5,TRBD2,NA,TRBV29-1,CSVEWRGVAETQYF,TGCAGCGTTGAATGGCGGGGGGTAGCTGAGACCCAGTACTTC
TRBJ2-5,TRBD2,once,TRBV7-9,CASSLRASGRRETQYF,TGTGCCAGCAGCTTACGGGCTAGCGGGAGACGGGAGACCCAGTACTTC
TRBJ2-7,TRBD2,NA,TRBV9,CASSGTSGRRYF,TGTGCCAGCAGCGGGACTAGCGGGAGAAGGTACTTC
TRBJ2-3,TRBD2,NA,TRBV5-1,CASPGGDTQYF,TGCGCCAGCCCGGGGGGGGATACGCAGTATTTT
TRBJ2-7,TRBD2,NA,TRBV4-2,CASSQEWGTSGRAGYYEQYF,TGTGCCAGCAGCCAAGAATGGGGGACTAGCGGGAGGGCGGGGTACTACGAGCAGTACTTC
TRBJ2-7,TRBD2,NA,TRBV4-2,CASSGRIAGANEQYF,TGTGCCAGCAGCGGTAGAATAGCGGGAGCTAACGAGCAGTACTTC
TRBJ2-1,NA,NA,TRBV7-9,CASSLAQYNEQFF,TGTGCCAGCAGCTTAGCCCAATACAATGAGCAGTTCTTC
TRBJ2-4,NA,few,TRBV6-5,CASSRSQIAKNIQYF,TGTGCCAGCAGTCGCTCCCAGATAGCCAAAAACATTCAGTACTTC
TRBJ1-1,NA,NA,TRBV28,CASGIGAMNTEAFF,TGTGCCAGCGGAATAGGGGCTATGAACACTGAAGCTTTCTTT
TRBJ2-5,NA,few,TRBV2,CASIGAAKTQYF,TGTGCCAGCATAGGGGCCGCCAAGACCCAGTACTTC
TRBJ2-7,TRBD1,NA,TRBV5-6,CASSLGHGTGSIPYEQYF,TGTGCCAGCAGCTTGGGGCATGGGACAGGGTCAATCCCCTACGAGCAGTACTTC
TRBJ1-1,TRBD1,NA,TRBV6-5,CASSHQGVRTEAFF,TGTGCCAGCAGCCATCAGGGGGTTCGGACTGAAGCTTTCTTT
TRBJ2-7,NA,NA,TRBV5-5,CASSNTGNPSDEQYF,TGTGCCAGCAGTAATACAGGGAACCCCTCGGACGAGCAGTACTTC
TRBJ2-7,NA,NA,TRBV5-8,CASSLYGGYSYEQYF,TGTGCCAGCAGCTTGTACGGCGGGTACTCCTACGAGCAGTACTTC
TRBJ2-2,TRBD1,NA,TRBV29-1,CSVYRTGKPGELFF,TGCAGCGTTTACCGGACAGGGAAACCCGGGGAGCTGTTTTTT
TRBJ2-5,NA,NA,TRBV28,CASSLPPGAQYF,TGTGCCAGCAGTTTACCCCCGGGGGCCCAGTACTTC
TRBJ2-1,NA,few,TRBV5-5,CATLDKPQNEQFF,TGTGCCACTTTAGACAAGCCGCAGAATGAGCAGTTCTTC
TRBJ1-1,NA,NA,TRBV9,CASSPSQPTGLNTEAFF,TGTGCCAGCAGCCCAAGCCAACCGACAGGACTGAACACTGAAGCTTTCTTT
TRBJ1-5,NA,NA,TRBV27,CASSLGQFNQPQHF,TGTGCCAGCAGTTTAGGGCAGTTCAATCAGCCCCAGCATTTT
TRBJ2-1,NA,NA,TRBV28,CASSLVLTLRASYNEQFF,TGTGCCAGCAGTTTAGTCCTAACCTTGAGGGCCTCCTACAATGAGCAGTTCTTC
TRBJ2-7,NA,few,TRBV5-6,CASSLRASYEQYF,TGTGCCAGCAGCTTGAGAGCATCCTACGAGCAGTACTTC
TRBJ2-1,NA,few,TRBV6-4,CASSDNPDSYNEQFF,TGTGCCAGCAGTGATAACCCCGACAGTTACAATGAGCAGTTCTTC